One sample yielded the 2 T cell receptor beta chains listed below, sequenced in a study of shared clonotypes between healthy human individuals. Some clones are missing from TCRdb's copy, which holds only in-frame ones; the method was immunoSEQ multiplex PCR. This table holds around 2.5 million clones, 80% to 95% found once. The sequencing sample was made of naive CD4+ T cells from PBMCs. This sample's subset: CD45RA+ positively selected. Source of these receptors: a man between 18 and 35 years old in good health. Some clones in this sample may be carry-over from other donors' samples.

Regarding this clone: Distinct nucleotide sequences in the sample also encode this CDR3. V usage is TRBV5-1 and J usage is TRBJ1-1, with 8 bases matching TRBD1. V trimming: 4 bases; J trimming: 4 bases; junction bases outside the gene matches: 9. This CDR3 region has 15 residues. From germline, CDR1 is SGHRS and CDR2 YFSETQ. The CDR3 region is CASSLLGQGATEAFF. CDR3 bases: TGCGCCAGCAGCCTCCTTGGGCAGGGGGCCACTGAAGCTTTCTTT.

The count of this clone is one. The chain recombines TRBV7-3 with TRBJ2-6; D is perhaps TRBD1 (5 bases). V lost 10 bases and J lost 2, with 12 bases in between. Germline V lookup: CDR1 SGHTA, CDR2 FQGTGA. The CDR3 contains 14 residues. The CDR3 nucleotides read TGTGCCATAGAGGACACTCCTGGGGCCAACGTCCTGACTTTC. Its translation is CAIEDTPGANVLTF.